This is a list of T cell receptor beta chains from one sample in a study of T cell responses to AZD1222 COVID-19 vaccine. The method was immunoSEQ multiplex PCR; TCRdb's version includes in-frame clones alone and lacks a portion of them. This table holds more than 110,000 clones, 89% found once. The sequenced sample was peripheral blood, obtained on day 0 of AZD1222 vaccination. These receptor sequences come from an adult in good health. CDR3s include the opening cysteine and the closing phenylalanine or tryptophan. The order of the fields is J gene, clone size, D gene, V gene, CDR3 DNA, CDR3 protein. The D gene is left open where the match is weak. Only some rows state a clone size, as once, few, many or a class for expanded clones.

J: TRBJ2-2; size: -; D: -; V: TRBV11-2; DNA: TGTGCCAGCAGCGCAATCAGCGGGGAGCTGTTTTTT; CDR3: CASSAISGELFF
J: TRBJ2-1; size: -; D: TRBD2; V: TRBV5-1; DNA: TGCGCCAGCAGCTTGGTCTTTCCTCGACTAGCGGGGATCAATGAGCAGTTCTTC; CDR3: CASSLVFPRLAGINEQFF
J: TRBJ1-1; size: -; D: TRBD1; V: TRBV10-1; DNA: TGCGCCAGCAGGCAGGGGGCTGAAGCTTTCTTT; CDR3: CASRQGAEAFF
J: TRBJ1-2; size: -; D: -; V: TRBV19; DNA: TGTGCCAGTAGTATACCTTTACAGGCCGCAAGGAGTTATGGCTACACCTTC; CDR3: CASSIPLQAARSYGYTF
J: TRBJ2-5; size: -; D: -; V: TRBV18; DNA: TGTGCCAGCTCAGTTTACGATAGCGAGACCCAGTACTTC; CDR3: CASSVYDSETQYF
J: TRBJ2-5; size: -; D: -; V: TRBV5-6; DNA: TGTGCCAGCAGCTTGGACAAGGAAGAGACCCAGTACTTC; CDR3: CASSLDKEETQYF
J: TRBJ1-5; size: -; D: -; V: TRBV15; DNA: TGTGCCACCAGCGAAATAGGCAGGGGATACAATAGCAATCAGCCCCAGCATTTT; CDR3: CATSEIGRGYNSNQPQHF
J: TRBJ1-4; size: once; D: -; V: TRBV5-1; DNA: TGCGCCAGCAGCTTGGGTGCCGCAACTAATGAAAAACTGTTTTTT; CDR3: CASSLGAATNEKLFF
J: TRBJ2-7; size: -; D: -; V: TRBV11-2; DNA: TGTGCCAGCAGCTGGGAGACGGGTCTTTACGAGCAGTACTTC; CDR3: CASSWETGLYEQYF
J: TRBJ2-1; size: -; D: -; V: TRBV7-6; DNA: TGTGCCAGCAGCTTTGTTGCGGGGGCCGCCAATGAGCAGTTCTTC; CDR3: CASSFVAGAANEQFF
J: TRBJ2-1; size: -; D: -; V: TRBV3-1/TRBV3-2; DNA: TGTGCCAGCAGCCAACAACGGGTTGAGCAGTTCTTC; CDR3: CASSQQRVEQFF
J: TRBJ2-2; size: -; D: TRBD2; V: TRBV5-4; DNA: TGTGCCAGCAGCCCAGGACTAGTACCAGGGGAGCTGTTTTTT; CDR3: CASSPGLVPGELFF
J: TRBJ2-5; size: few; D: TRBD2; V: TRBV14; DNA: TGTGCCAGCAGCCAAGCGTCATCAGCGGGAGGGCCCTGGGAGACCCAGTACTTC; CDR3: CASSQASSAGGPWETQYF
J: TRBJ2-1; size: -; D: TRBD2; V: TRBV7-9; DNA: TGTGCCAGCAGCAGGGGTAGCGGGGACGGTGAGCAGTTCTTC; CDR3: CASSRGSGDGEQFF
J: TRBJ2-1; size: -; D: TRBD1; V: TRBV30; DNA: TGTGCCTGGCAACGACAGGGGGCCAATGAGCAGTTCTTC; CDR3: CAWQRQGANEQFF
J: TRBJ2-7; size: -; D: -; V: TRBV9; DNA: TGTGCCAGCAGCGTTGACAGCGCTGCCTACGAGCAGTACTTC; CDR3: CASSVDSAAYEQYF
J: TRBJ1-2; size: -; D: -; V: TRBV11-1; DNA: TGTGCCAGCAGCTTAGAGCCTAACTATGGCTACACCTTC; CDR3: CASSLEPNYGYTF
J: TRBJ2-1; size: -; D: -; V: TRBV5-6; DNA: TGTGCCAGCAGCCTAGGACAGTCGGGGGTATACAATGAGCAGTTCTTC; CDR3: CASSLGQSGVYNEQFF
J: TRBJ2-7; size: -; D: -; V: TRBV5-1; DNA: TGCGCCAGCAGCACGCCCCCGACCTACGAGCAGTACTTC; CDR3: CASSTPPTYEQYF
J: TRBJ1-1; size: few; D: -; V: TRBV7-2; DNA: TGTGCCAGCAGCTTAAATCGGGTCAACACTGAAGCTTTCTTT; CDR3: CASSLNRVNTEAFF
J: TRBJ2-3; size: -; D: -; V: TRBV11-3; DNA: TGTGCCAGCAGCTTAGATCCGGGAGTAGATACGCAGTATTTT; CDR3: CASSLDPGVDTQYF
J: TRBJ2-7; size: -; D: TRBD2; V: TRBV28; DNA: TGTGCCAGCAGAGGGACTAGCGTCGTGAGGCAGTACTTC; CDR3: CASRGTSVVRQYF
J: TRBJ1-2; size: -; D: TRBD1; V: TRBV5-4; DNA: TGTGCCAGCAGGAAAACGGGACAGCATGGCTACACCTTC; CDR3: CASRKTGQHGYTF
J: TRBJ2-1; size: -; D: -; V: TRBV13; DNA: TGTGCCAGCAAGGGTAGTGGCGATGAGCAGTTCTTC; CDR3: CASKGSGDEQFF
J: TRBJ2-1; size: -; D: TRBD2; V: TRBV11-3; DNA: TGTGCCAGCAGCTTAGTTAGCGGGCTCTCCTACAATGAGCAGTTCTTC; CDR3: CASSLVSGLSYNEQFF
J: TRBJ1-6; size: -; D: -; V: TRBV4-1; DNA: TGCGCCAGCAGGAAAGGAGCAGGGAGCTCCTATAATTCACCCCTCCACTTT; CDR3: CASRKGAGSSYNSPLHF
J: TRBJ1-2; size: -; D: -; V: TRBV6-5; DNA: TGTGCCAGCAGTTACTCGCACAGGGCCGACTATGGCTACACCTTC; CDR3: CASSYSHRADYGYTF
J: TRBJ2-1; size: -; D: -; V: TRBV28; DNA: TGTGCCAGCATGGTGGGGTACTACAATGAGCAGTTCTTC; CDR3: CASMVGYYNEQFF
J: TRBJ1-6; size: once; D: -; V: TRBV27; DNA: TGTGCCAGCAGTTTATCGGGGGTCTCCTATAATTCACCCCTCCACTTT; CDR3: CASSLSGVSYNSPLHF